The rows below give T cell receptor beta chains drawn from one sample of a study of PD-L1 blockade in urothelial cancer. Measured with immunoSEQ multiplex PCR; TCRdb has only the in-frame clones, and not every one. The table has about 63,000 clones, approximately 80% seen once. The specimen comprised PBMCs, sampled around atezolizumab (anti-PD-L1) treatment. The receptors here all came from a man aged 65-85 years with urothelial cancer. Both conserved end residues are part of each CDR3. The order of the fields is CDR3 length, clone size, V gene, D gene, J gene, CDR3 DNA, CDR3 protein. A D gene is named only where the DNA matches it firmly. Size tells how often a clone was seen (once, few, many) or the class of an expanded clone, and some rows leave it out.

15,.,TRBV5-4,.,TRBJ2-1,TGTGCCAGCAGCTTGGGGGGGGACTCCTACAATGAGCAGTTCTTC,CASSLGGDSYNEQFF
14,few,TRBV29-1,TRBD2,TRBJ2-3,TGCAGCGTCGCCGTAGCGGGAGGGGCAGATACGCAGTATTTT,CSVAVAGGADTQYF
14,.,TRBV7-2,TRBD1,TRBJ1-1,TGTGCCAGCAGCTTTCAGGGGGGTGGGACTGAAGCTTTCTTT,CASSFQGGGTEAFF
13,.,TRBV11-2,.,TRBJ1-2,TGTGCCAGCAGCTTAGGGGGCAGGCAGGGGTACACCTTC,CASSLGGRQGYTF
14,few,TRBV29-1,TRBD2,TRBJ2-3,TGCAGCGCCAGCGGGGGGCAGGGCACAGATACGCAGTATTTT,CSASGGQGTDTQYF
15,.,TRBV4-3,.,TRBJ2-7,TGCGCCAGCAGTCCCGAGGGGGGGGCCGGCGTAGAGCAGTACTTC,CASSPEGGAGVEQYF
15,few,TRBV6-1,.,TRBJ2-7,TGTGCCAGCAGTGAAGTAACCTGGGGGCTCTACGAGCAGTACTTC,CASSEVTWGLYEQYF
13,few,TRBV7-2,.,TRBJ2-3,TGTGCCAGCAGCTCGACTAGCACAGATACGCAGTATTTT,CASSSTSTDTQYF
15,.,TRBV19,.,TRBJ1-3,TGTGCCAGTAGTAGAGGGGGACTACCTGGAAACACCATATATTTT,CASSRGGLPGNTIYF
14,.,TRBV6-1,.,TRBJ1-2,TGTGCCAGCAGTGACGCCATGGCAAACTATGGCTACACCTTC,CASSDAMANYGYTF
14,.,TRBV4-1,.,TRBJ2-7,TGCGCCAGCAGCCAAGAGGTCTTGGCGAGGGAGCAGTACTTC,CASSQEVLAREQYF
15,.,TRBV5-5,.,TRBJ1-1,TGTGCCAGCAGCTTTAGAGTTACCTCCCACACTGAAGCTTTCTTT,CASSFRVTSHTEAFF
14,few,TRBV18,TRBD1,TRBJ1-6,TGTGCCAGCTCACCAAGGGACAGCGGATCACCCCTCCACTTT,CASSPRDSGSPLHF
15,.,TRBV11-3,.,TRBJ1-1,TGTGCCAGCAGCCGATCGACGGAGGGAGACACTGAAGCTTTCTTT,CASSRSTEGDTEAFF
18,.,TRBV27,TRBD2,TRBJ2-3,TGTGCCAGCAGTTTATCAAGCGGGGCAGCTCAGAGACCAGATACGCAGTATTTT,CASSLSSGAAQRPDTQYF
15,few,TRBV5-4,.,TRBJ2-2,TGTGCCAGCAGCTTCGGTGAGGTGGACACCGGGGAGCTGTTTTTT,CASSFGEVDTGELFF
18,few,TRBV4-1,TRBD2,TRBJ2-5,TGCGCCAGCAGCCAAGGAGGTCCCTGGCGGGGGGGCGGAGAGACCCAGTACTTC,CASSQGGPWRGGGETQYF
14,.,TRBV11-2,TRBD1,TRBJ2-7,TGTGCCAGCAGCTTTCCCGGGACAGGTCGCGAGCAGTACTTC,CASSFPGTGREQYF
16,.,TRBV5-4,TRBD2,TRBJ2-2,TGTGCCAGCAGCCTCGGGACTAGCGAGCCAGGTGGGGAGCTGTTTTTT,CASSLGTSEPGGELFF
15,.,TRBV6-6,TRBD1,TRBJ1-5,TGTGCCAGCAGTTCAGACAGGGGGCAGAATCAGCCCCAGCATTTT,CASSSDRGQNQPQHF
14,.,TRBV6-5,.,TRBJ2-7,TGTGCCAGCCGATTAAACAGGCTTACCTACGAGCAGTACTTC,CASRLNRLTYEQYF
15,few,TRBV19,TRBD2,TRBJ2-7,TGTGCCAGTAGTGCCCGGGGGGGCAGGGCCTACGAGCAGTACTTC,CASSARGGRAYEQYF
13,.,TRBV6-1,.,TRBJ2-7,TGTGCCAGCAGTTTACACGGAGCCTACGAGCAGTACTTC,CASSLHGAYEQYF
13,.,TRBV18,.,TRBJ1-2,TGTGCCAGCTCACCGTTGGCAGGGGATGGCTACACCTTC,CASSPLAGDGYTF
13,.,TRBV11-2,TRBD1,TRBJ2-7,TGTGCCAGCACCCCGGGACAGACCTACGAGCAGTACTTC,CASTPGQTYEQYF
15,.,TRBV5-1,.,TRBJ2-3,TGCGCCAGCAGCTTGGCCGACATGACCACAGATACGCAGTATTTT,CASSLADMTTDTQYF
17,few,TRBV6-4,TRBD1,TRBJ2-7,TGTGCCAGCAGTGACGCAGACAGGGGAGTACATCCTGGCGAGCAGTACTTC,CASSDADRGVHPGEQYF
17,.,TRBV6-7,.,TRBJ2-7,TGTGCCAGCAGTTACGAGGGACCGGAGGGGAGCCCCTACGAGCAGTACTTC,CASSYEGPEGSPYEQYF
15,once,TRBV2,.,TRBJ2-2,TGTGCCAGCAGTTTACATCCCTCGAACACCGGGGAGCTGTTTTTT,CASSLHPSNTGELFF
17,.,TRBV7-2,TRBD2,TRBJ2-2,TGTGCCAGCAGTTTAGCGGGAGGGCCTGGAGACACCGGGGAGCTGTTTTTT,CASSLAGGPGDTGELFF
14,.,TRBV11-2,TRBD1,TRBJ2-5,TGTGCCAGCAACCCCGGACAGGGTTCGGAGACCCAGTACTTC,CASNPGQGSETQYF
17,few,TRBV18,.,TRBJ1-4,TGTGCCAGCTCACCAATGAGGAGGAAAACAACTAATGAAAAACTGTTTTTT,CASSPMRRKTTNEKLFF
15,.,TRBV5-6,.,TRBJ2-3,TGTGCCAGCAGCTTGATGGAGGCAGGCACAGATACGCAGTATTTT,CASSLMEAGTDTQYF
16,.,TRBV5-1,TRBD1,TRBJ1-1,TGCGCCAGCAGCGCCCGGACAGGTACCCAGGGCACTGAAGCTTTCTTT,CASSARTGTQGTEAFF
13,few,TRBV6-1,TRBD1,TRBJ2-7,TGTGCCAGCAGTTGGACAGGGGAGAACGAGCAGTACTTC,CASSWTGENEQYF
15,once,TRBV4-2,.,TRBJ2-7,TGTGCCAGCAGCGATAGTCAGGGGGGTGTTTACGAGCAGTACTTC,CASSDSQGGVYEQYF
19,.,TRBV5-1,TRBD2,TRBJ2-3,TGCGCCAGCAGCTTGGAAGGGACTAGCGGGGGGGAGGGCACAGATACGCAGTATTTT,CASSLEGTSGGEGTDTQYF
13,.,TRBV2,.,TRBJ2-3,TGTGCCAGCAGTGGAGGAGGGGCAGATACGCAGTATTTT,CASSGGGADTQYF
12,.,TRBV2,.,TRBJ1-1,TGTGCCAGCGATGACTTAGGAACCTGGGCTTTCTTT,CASDDLGTWAFF
13,.,TRBV2,TRBD2,TRBJ2-5,TGTGCCAGCACCGGGGGGGGCGAAGAGACCCAGTACTTC,CASTGGGEETQYF
13,.,TRBV5-4,.,TRBJ1-1,TGTGCCAGCGCTAGGTCGCTGAACACTGAAGCTTTCTTT,CASARSLNTEAFF
15,.,TRBV7-2,.,TRBJ2-2,TGTGCCAGCAGGGAGCATGAGTCGGGGGCCGGGGAGCTGTTTTTT,CASREHESGAGELFF
14,few,TRBV30,TRBD1,TRBJ2-3,TGTGCCTGGAACAGGGGTACTAGCACAGATACGCAGTATTTT,CAWNRGTSTDTQYF
12,once,TRBV6-5,TRBD1,TRBJ1-2,TGTGCCAGTGGACAGGGGCCGGGGGGCTACACCTTC,CASGQGPGGYTF
18,once,TRBV10-3,TRBD1,TRBJ2-4,TGTGCCATCAGTGATGGAAAAGGGGGCGCTTCGGCCAAAAACATTCAGTACTTC,CAISDGKGGASAKNIQYF
11,.,TRBV18,.,TRBJ2-3,TGTGCCAGCTCGGGGCGCGATACGCAGTATTTT,CASSGRDTQYF
12,.,TRBV6-5,.,TRBJ2-5,TGTGCCAGCAGGGGCCAGCAAGAGACCCAGTACTTC,CASRGQQETQYF
14,.,TRBV5-1,.,TRBJ1-3,TGCGCCAGCAGCTTGGACGGCTCTGGAAACACCATATATTTT,CASSLDGSGNTIYF